The 3 T cell receptor beta chains reported below all come from one sample, sequenced in a study of molecular identifiers for immune sequencing clone quantification. In TCRdb, the PCR reads were re-called with MiXCR into one record per CDR3 protein. The data hold around 480,000 distinct CDR3 sequences, with about a fifth observed a single time. The specimen sequenced was naive CD8+ T cells from blood, with Jurkat cell RNA spiked in. The subset was: FACS-sorted CD8+CD4-CCR7+CD45RA+ naive T cells. These receptors all come from a human donor in good health. Some libraries in this study had Jurkat cell RNA spiked in.

This rearrangement joins TRBV20-1 to TRBJ1-1; no definite D call. CDR1 is DFQATT and CDR2 is SNEGSKA in the germline V gene (reference sequence). The V and J ends lost 3 bases and 1 base respectively, with 12 bases between them. The CDR3 totals 14 residues. This chain's CDR3 is CSARTDWGNTEAFF. In nucleotides, the CDR3 is TGCAGTGCTAGGACTGACTGGGGGAACACTGAAGCTTTCTTT.

This clonotype was detected a few times. The chain combines TRBV4-3 with TRBJ2-4; D is perhaps TRBD1 (5 bases). CDR3 length: 16 amino acids. Trimming pared 2 bases from V and 8 bases from J, leaving 19 bases between. Germline CDR1 reads LGHNA; CDR2 reads YSLEER. CDR3 nucleotide sequence: TGCGCCAGCAGCCAACGAGACAGCCCCTTTAGGGACATTCAGTACTTC. This codes for CASSQRDSPFRDIQYF.

The J gene is TRBJ2-7, the V gene TRBV5-1; D ambiguous. The V gene lost 1 base and the J gene lost 3 bases, with 14 bases spanning the gap. CDR1 is SGHRS and CDR2 is YFSETQ in the germline V gene. This CDR3 has 15 amino acids. CDR3 coding DNA: TGCGCCAGCAGCTTGTCAGAGCTCCAAAACTACGAGCAGTACTTC. It is translated as CASSLSELQNYEQYF.